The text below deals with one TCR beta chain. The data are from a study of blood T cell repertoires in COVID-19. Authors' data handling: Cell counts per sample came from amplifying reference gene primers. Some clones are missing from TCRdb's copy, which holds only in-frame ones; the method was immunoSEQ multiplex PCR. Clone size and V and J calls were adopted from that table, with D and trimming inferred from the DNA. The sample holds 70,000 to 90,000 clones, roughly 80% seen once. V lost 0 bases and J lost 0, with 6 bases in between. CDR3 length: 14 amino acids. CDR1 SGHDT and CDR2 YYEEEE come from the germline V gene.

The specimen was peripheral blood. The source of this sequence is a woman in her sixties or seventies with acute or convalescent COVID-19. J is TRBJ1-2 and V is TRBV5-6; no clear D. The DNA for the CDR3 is TGTGCCAGCAGCTTGGAAGGAGCTAACTATGGCTACACCTTC. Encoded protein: CASSLEGANYGYTF.